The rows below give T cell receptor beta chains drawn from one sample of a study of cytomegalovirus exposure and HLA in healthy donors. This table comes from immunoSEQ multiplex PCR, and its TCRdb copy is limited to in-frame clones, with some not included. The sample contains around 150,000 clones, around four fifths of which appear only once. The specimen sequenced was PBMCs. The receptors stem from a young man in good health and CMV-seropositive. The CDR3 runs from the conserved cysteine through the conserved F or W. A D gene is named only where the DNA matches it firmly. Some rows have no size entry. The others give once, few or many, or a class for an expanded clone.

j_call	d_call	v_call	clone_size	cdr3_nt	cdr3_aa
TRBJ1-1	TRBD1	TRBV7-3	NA	TGTGCCAGCAGCTCCCAAGGACAGGGCACTGAAGCTTTCTTT	CASSSQGQGTEAFF
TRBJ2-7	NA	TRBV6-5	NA	TGTGCCAGCAGTTCCCATCCGTGGCAAAACTACGAGCAGTACTTC	CASSSHPWQNYEQYF
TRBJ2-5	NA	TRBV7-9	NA	TGTGCCAGCAGCTTAACAGGGAACCAAGAGACCCAGTACTTC	CASSLTGNQETQYF
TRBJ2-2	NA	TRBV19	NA	TGTGCCAGTAGTATCCTCGCGGAGGCCGGGGAGCTGTTTTTT	CASSILAEAGELFF
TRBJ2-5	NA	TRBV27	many	TGTGCCAGCAGTTCACGGGGTGGCCTAGTCCCGGAGACCCAGTACTTC	CASSSRGGLVPETQYF
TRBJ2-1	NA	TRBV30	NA	TGTGCCTGGATAAGACTACCCTACAATGAGCAGTTCTTC	CAWIRLPYNEQFF
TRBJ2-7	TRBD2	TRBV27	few	TGTGCCAGCAGTTTAGGGGGAGGGACGGCGCAGTACTTC	CASSLGGGTAQYF
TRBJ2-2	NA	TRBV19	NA	TGTGCCAGTAACACAGGCGCCGGGGAGCTGTTTTTT	CASNTGAGELFF
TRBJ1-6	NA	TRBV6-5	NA	TGTGCCAGCAGTTACTCGCAGGCATATAATTCACCCCTCCACTTT	CASSYSQAYNSPLHF
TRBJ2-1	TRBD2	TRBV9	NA	TGTGCCAGCAGCGTCTCACTAGCGGGGGACAATGAGCAGTTCTTC	CASSVSLAGDNEQFF
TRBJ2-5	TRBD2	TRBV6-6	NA	TGTGCCAGCAGTTACCGCGGGGGTGGAGAGACCCAGTACTTC	CASSYRGGGETQYF
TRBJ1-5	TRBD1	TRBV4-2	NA	TGTGCCAGCAGCCAAGAGGGACATAGGACAGGGGCTGGGGGTTATAGCAATCAGCCCCAGCATTTT	CASSQEGHRTGAGGYSNQPQHF
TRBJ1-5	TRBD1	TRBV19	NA	TGTGCCAGTAGTATGACAGGGCTAACTAATCAGCCCCAGCATTTT	CASSMTGLTNQPQHF
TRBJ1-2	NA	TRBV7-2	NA	TGTGCCAGCAGCTTAGGCCGGGTGAGGCCTGCATTC	CASSLGRVRPAF
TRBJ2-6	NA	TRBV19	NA	TGTGCCAGTAGTATCATAGCATCCGGGGCCAACGTCCTGACTTTC	CASSIIASGANVLTF
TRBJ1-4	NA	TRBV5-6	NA	TGTGCCAGCAGCTTGGGGAGGTCGGGAGAAAAACTGTTTTTT	CASSLGRSGEKLFF
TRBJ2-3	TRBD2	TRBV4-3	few	TGCGCCAGCAGCCAAGGGGCAGCGGGGGGCCTAATAAATACGCAGTATTTT	CASSQGAAGGLINTQYF
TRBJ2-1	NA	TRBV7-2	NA	TGTGCCAGCAGCTCCGAAGCGACAGGTCGTCACAATGAGCAGTTCTTC	CASSSEATGRHNEQFF
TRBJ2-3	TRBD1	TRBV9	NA	TGTGCCAGCAGCGTAGTCGGCAGGGGGTCTGGCACAGATACGCAGTATTTT	CASSVVGRGSGTDTQYF
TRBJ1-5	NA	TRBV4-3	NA	TGCGCCAGCAGCCAAGATCGAGGTTATCAGCCCCAGCATTTT	CASSQDRGYQPQHF
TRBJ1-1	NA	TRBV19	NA	TGTGCCAGTAGTATGGGAGGGGCCGTTGAAGCTTTCTTT	CASSMGGAVEAFF
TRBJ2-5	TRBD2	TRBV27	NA	TGTGCCAGCCCCGGGGCTAGCGGTTTTCAAGAGACCCAGTACTTC	CASPGASGFQETQYF
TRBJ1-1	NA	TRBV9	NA	TGTGCCAGCAGCGTAGACTTACAGGACACTGAAGCTTTCTTT	CASSVDLQDTEAFF
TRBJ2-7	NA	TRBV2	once	TGTGCCAGCATGTCTCCTGTATTACAGATAATTCATAGCTCCTACGAGCAGTACTTC	CASMSPVLQIIHSSYEQYF
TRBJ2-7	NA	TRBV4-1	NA	TGCGCCAGCAGCCAAGATCAGAGGCAGGAGCAGTACTTC	CASSQDQRQEQYF
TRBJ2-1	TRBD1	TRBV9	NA	TGTGCCAGCAGCCCACCGGGTTGGACAGGCTCCTACAATGAGCAGTTCTTC	CASSPPGWTGSYNEQFF
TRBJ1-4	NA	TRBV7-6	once	TGTGCCAGCAGCTTGCAGGGGAGGGGTGAAAAACTGTTTTTT	CASSLQGRGEKLFF
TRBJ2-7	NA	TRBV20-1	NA	TGCAGTGCTAAACGAGCCTACGAGCAGTACTTC	CSAKRAYEQYF
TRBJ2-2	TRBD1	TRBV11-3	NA	TGTGCCAGCAGTTCAGGACAGGGGTTAACCGGGGAGCTGTTTTTT	CASSSGQGLTGELFF
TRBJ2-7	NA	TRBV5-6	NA	TGTGCCAGCAGCTTGTGGGCAGGGTATTTGTACGAGCAGTACTTC	CASSLWAGYLYEQYF
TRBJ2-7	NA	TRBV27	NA	TGTGCCAGCAGTTTCGGGTTAACCTACGAGCAGTACTTC	CASSFGLTYEQYF
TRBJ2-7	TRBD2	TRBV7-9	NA	TGTGCCAGCAGCCCAATGGGAGGGCGCGAGCAGTACTTC	CASSPMGGREQYF
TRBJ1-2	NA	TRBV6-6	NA	TGTGCCAGCAGTTACAGGGAGACTCAAGGCTACACCTTC	CASSYRETQGYTF
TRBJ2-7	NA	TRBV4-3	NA	TGCGCCAGCAGCCAAGATTATGCGGCGAGCTCCTACGAGCAGTACTTC	CASSQDYAASSYEQYF
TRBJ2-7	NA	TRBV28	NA	TGTGCCAGCACTTTTGGCGGGGAGACCTACGAGCAGTACTTC	CASTFGGETYEQYF
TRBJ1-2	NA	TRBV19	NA	TGTGCCAGTCAATCGACGGGTACCTCTAACTATGGCTACACCTTC	CASQSTGTSNYGYTF
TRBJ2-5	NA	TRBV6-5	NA	TGTGCCAGCAGTTACTCCGGGATAGAGACCCAGTACTTC	CASSYSGIETQYF
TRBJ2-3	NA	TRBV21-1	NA	TGTGCCAGCAGCAAGGGGAAGGACAGGGAGAATACGCAGTATTTT	CASSKGKDRENTQYF
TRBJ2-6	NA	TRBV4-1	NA	TGCGCCAGCAGGGCCGTCGGAGGGGCAGTTCGGGCCAACGTCCTGACTTTC	CASRAVGGAVRANVLTF
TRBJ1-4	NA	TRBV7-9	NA	TGTGCCAGCAGCTTAGGAGGAGTGGATGAAAAACTGTTTTTT	CASSLGGVDEKLFF
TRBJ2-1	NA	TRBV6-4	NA	TGTGCCAGCAGTGACGGTAGCGGAGGGTACAATGAGCAGTTCTTC	CASSDGSGGYNEQFF
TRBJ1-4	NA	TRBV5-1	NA	TGCGCCAGCAGCTTGGGTGGGGGCATAACTAATGAAAAACTGTTTTTT	CASSLGGGITNEKLFF
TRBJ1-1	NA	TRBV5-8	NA	TGTGCCAGCAGCCTGACGCAGCGACCAGCTGAAGCTTTCTTT	CASSLTQRPAEAFF
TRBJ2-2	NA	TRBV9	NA	TGTGCCAGCAGCCCTGGAACGGCTAGCCCCGGGGAGCTGTTTTTT	CASSPGTASPGELFF
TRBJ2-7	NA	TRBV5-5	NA	TGTGCCAGCACCCCCCGTCCGGGGATTACCGTTAGTGAGCAGTACTTC	CASTPRPGITVSEQYF
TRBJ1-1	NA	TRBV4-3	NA	TGCGCCAGCAGCCAAGATCTAGAGAACACTGAAGCTTTCTTT	CASSQDLENTEAFF